Sequencing of this T cell receptor beta chain was carried out in a study of blood T cells in healthy people across ages. General study findings and limits: Long-lived donors exceeded aged donors in naive CD4+ cells and diversity.

This clonotype has just a few counts. The target antigen is unknown. The second PCR ran roughly 7 to 12 cycles with a sample-barcoded 5' primer and J-beta primers. In TCRdb, the 5' RACE reads were re-called with MiXCR into one record per CDR3 protein. The sample lists 550,000 to 650,000 distinct CDR3 sequences, 27% occurring once. Germline CDR1 reads SEHNR; CDR2 reads FQNEAQ (reference sequence). The CDR3 has 16 residues. V was shortened by 5 bases and J by 0 bases, with 14 bases between the two germline ends. This sample was shared with a second study, whose subject was T cells of mothers and their children. That report notes: Whether pairs are related or unrelated, thymic selection shapes their TCR recombination output in much the same way. The study found slightly higher but non-significant overlap in related versus unrelated mother-child pairs.

Specimen: blood. This receptor was identified in a boy between 2 and 10 years old in good health. The J gene is TRBJ2-1, the V gene TRBV7-9; D possibly uses TRBD1 or TRBD2 (5 bases each). CDR3 protein: CASSPGTAGSYNEQFF. The DNA for the CDR3 is TGTGCCAGCAGCCCTGGGACCGCGGGCTCCTACAATGAGCAGTTCTTC.